This TCR beta chain stems from a study of T cell responses to AZD1222 COVID-19 vaccine (dated by TCRdb to 2020 to 2022). For the wider study: TCR sequencing covered some 240 trial participants: 200 to 210 given two doses of AZD1222 and some 25 given two doses of MenACWY control vaccine. Enrollment into the trials was organized by age into subgroups of 18-55, 56-69 and 70-plus years, and those subgroups contained approximately 150, 30 and 60 TCR-sequenced participants, respectively. Results the study describes overall, beyond this receptor: Conclusions about previously exposed vaccinees are limited, since just five or six AZD1222 recipients were seropositive for SARS-CoV-2 at baseline. The 56-69-year group was small, and its depth increase did not reach significance, likely because of low power. Participants were mostly white British and included more females than males, and it was suggested by the authors that clonal diversity may have been underestimated. No day 14 peak-response samples were available, so repertoires were characterized only after the peak T cell response. Epitopes outside the regions mutated in the B.1.351 and B.1.1.7 variants were reportedly recognized by nearly half of the unique spike-specific TCRs. A significant rise in spike-specific TCR breadth and depth was observed after two AZD1222 doses relative to day 0 and relative to MenACWY recipients. Vaccine-associated CD4 TCRs spanned the whole spike protein, with dominant responses in regions 160-218 and 743-854.

The CDR3 spans 13 residues, from the cysteine through the phenylalanine. Of the read, only the CDR3 DNA is kept; its 39 bases are in frame from base 1. The V and J ends are trimmed by 4 bases and 1 base, leaving 7 bases between them. CDR1 MNHEY and CDR2 SMNVEV were looked up in the germline V gene (reference sequence). As to this clone: What this receptor recognizes is not known. The input lacks base qualities; no much larger clone sits a single base away.

The CDR3 regions of human TCRbeta chains were analyzed by immunosequencing. The paper's data handling went like this. TCRs in the repertoires were compared against a reference library of SARS-CoV-2-specific TCRs that had been generated with the MIRA antigen-specificity platform. Breadth was defined as the fraction of unique TCRs that were SARS-CoV-2-associated. Depth was defined as the fraction of total T cells that were SARS-CoV-2-associated. Using the MIRA data, every spike-specific TCR was mapped to the spike region that the TCR reacted to and assigned to either a CD4 or a CD8 class. Log10-transformed breadth and depth values were compared by one-way ANOVA with Sidak's multiple comparisons tests. Drawn from immuneACCESS, this table holds only the in-frame rearrangements with V and J called that TCRdb kept. Clones are partly lost; checked studies trace under half to an unresolved V gene and leave the rest unexplained. The V and J calls and clone size come from that table; D and trimming were worked out from the DNA. The sample has about 130,000 clones on record, 70% to 90% of them singletons. Of the sample, over 8% falls within the top ten clones.

The time point label, read with the paper, signifies: about 28 days (+/-7) after the second vaccine dose. Because spike-specific TCR depth and breadth did not differ between the two schedules, AZD1222 recipients who got a second dose at roughly 4 weeks were pooled with those who got a second dose at roughly 12 weeks. Vaccinee samples came from UK trials COV001 and COV002, including a single-blind randomized controlled phase 2/3 trial of AZD1222 (ChAdOx1 nCoV-19) in healthy adults. For TCRbeta chain sequencing, PBMC samples from trial participants were taken at day 0 and at day 28 after the second dose.

This sequence was found in an adult who received the AZD1222 COVID-19 vaccine. The rearrangement combines TRBV27 with TRBJ1-1; TRBD1 is possibly the D segment (5 matching bases). The source material was peripheral blood, sampled 28 days after the second AZD1222 dose. The CDR3 sequence is CASSWGANTEAFF. The DNA is as follows: TGTGCCAGCAGTTGGGGCGCGAACACTGAAGCTTTCTTT.